Below are 18 T cell receptor beta chains sequenced from a single sample in a study of monozygotic twins with inflammatory bowel disease. Reprocessing the 5' RACE reads, TCRdb reports a single entry for every CDR3 protein and omits DNA. The specimen's table records around 210,000 distinct CDR3 sequences. The specimen was blood. The receptors derive from a human donor with ulcerative colitis or Crohn's disease, or a healthy co-twin of an affected twin (not recorded which).

V is TRBV5-4 and J is TRBJ2-1; the D call of TRBD2 rests on TCRdb alone, since no DNA is present to check it. The CDR3 is 16 residues long. In germline, CDR1 is SGHNT, CDR2 YYREEE (reference sequence). CDR3 sequence: CASSLLAGSSYNEQFF.

The V gene is TRBV2, the J gene TRBJ1-1; TCRdb proposes TRBD1, but this gene call is untestable without DNA. From germline, CDR1 is SNHLY and CDR2 FYNNEI. This CDR3 is built from 13 residues. The CDR3 here is CASRRGLVAEAFF.

The chain employs TRBV21-1 and TRBJ2-7; the D call from TCRdb, TRBD1, cannot be confirmed without DNA. TRBV21-1 is tagged as a pseudogene. CDR3 length: 15 residues. This chain's CDR3 is CASTPLGRGYYEQYF.

The chain combines TRBV5-6 with TRBJ2-1; the D call from TCRdb, TRBD2, cannot be confirmed without DNA. CDR1 and CDR2 (germline): SGHDT, YYEEEE. The length of the CDR3 is 15 residues. Here the CDR3 reads CASTPGTTIFNEQFF.

This chain uses TRBV4-1 with TRBJ2-7. Germline CDR1 and CDR2: MGHRA and YSYEKL. The CDR3 runs 12 residues. Here the CDR3 reads CASSEEANEQYF.

The rearrangement links TRBV2 to TRBJ2-1; TCRdb's D call of TRBD1 is untestable without DNA. Germline V gene data show CDR1 as SNHLY and CDR2 as FYNNEI. The CDR3 contains 15 residues. The CDR3 is CASIYGTGAYNEQFF.

This rearrangement joins TRBV14 to TRBJ1-2. The CDR3 sequence is 13 residues long. Per the germline V gene, CDR1 is SGHDN and CDR2 is FVKESK. This chain's CDR3 is CASSLSFTVGYTF.

The chain recombines TRBV24-1 with TRBJ2-1; TCRdb's D gene call, TRBD2, goes unchecked for lack of DNA. This CDR3 spans 16 amino acids. CDR1 KGHDR and CDR2 SFDVKD come from the germline V gene. CDR3 protein: CATSDNGGRASNEQFF.

The chain couples TRBV12-3 or TRBV12-4 to TRBJ2-1; TCRdb indicates TRBD1, and absent DNA this call remains unverified. The CDR3 has 12 residues. CDR3 loop: CATTTGSASQFF.

V gene TRBV6-5 combines with J gene TRBJ2-2; TCRdb reports TRBD1, a call that lacks DNA to check it against. Germline CDR1 is MNHEY and CDR2 is SVGAGI. CDR3 length: 18 residues. This chain's CDR3 is CASSYGPGTSTNTGELFF.

The chain employs TRBV4-1 and TRBJ2-1; TCRdb's D call, TRBD2, is unchecked because there is no DNA. This CDR3 comprises 15 residues. Germline CDR1 and CDR2: MGHRA and YSYEKL. The chain's CDR3 is CASSRGLAQYNEQFF.

The chain recombines TRBV28 with TRBJ2-1; TCRdb picks TRBD2, but there is no DNA to check that call. The CDR3 covers 19 residues. Germline CDR1 MDHEN, CDR2 SYDVKM. CDR3 protein: CASRPPAGGPGSSYNEQFF.

The chain is built from TRBV5-4 and TRBJ2-2; without DNA, the TCRdb call of TRBD2 cannot be checked. Germline lookup yields CDR1 SGHNT and CDR2 YYREEE (reference sequence). The CDR3 contains 16 residues. CDR3 sequence: CASSRPGLPYTEELFF.

CDR3 loop: CASSSRQGEREKLFF. V is TRBV7-2 and J is TRBJ1-4; the D call of TRBD1 rests on TCRdb alone, since no DNA is present to check it. From germline, CDR1 is SGHTA and CDR2 FQGNSA. The CDR3 totals 15 residues.

The chain couples TRBV3-1 to TRBJ2-2; there is no DNA to check the TCRdb D call of TRBD1. The CDR3 totals 18 residues. Per germline, CDR1 LGHDT and CDR2 YNNKEL (reference sequence). The CDR3 region is CASSQYIPGTGVYGELFF.

The chain links TRBV10-3 to TRBJ2-7. CDR3 size: 14 residues. CDR1 is ENHRY, CDR2 SYGVKD, per germline. CDR3 residues: CAISEEPSLSEQYF.

CDR3 in amino acids: CASSIMGAYTEAFF. The chain joins TRBV19 to TRBJ1-1; TCRdb names TRBD1, which stays unverified in the absence of DNA. The CDR3 has 14 residues. Germline V lookup: CDR1 LNHDA, CDR2 SQIVND (reference sequence).

The chain links TRBV3-1 to TRBJ1-5; the TCRdb D gene call, TRBD1, has no DNA to confirm it. In germline, CDR1 is LGHDT, CDR2 YNNKEL (reference sequence). The CDR3 spans 15 residues. The CDR3 spells CASSQAPAGGQPQHF.